This T cell receptor (beta chain) was identified during a study of graft-versus-host responses after intestinal transplantation. About the study: All of the recipients had induction that used anti-thymocyte globulin, then tacrolimus and steroids for approximately 3 years. Study-level findings and limits: Analysis identified GvH clones in recipient marrow, with some appearing first in ileum or blood.

For this clone: Its antigen is undetermined.

The CDR3 runs 15 residues. Germline values: CDR1 MDHEN, CDR2 SYDVKM. Trimming cost V 5 bases and J 2 bases; bases outside gene matches: 7. Generated by immunoSEQ multiplex PCR, the TCRdb table keeps only in-frame clones and is missing some. The data show 90,000 or so clones, about four fifths seen once. This TCR derives from a human donor who received an intestinal transplant. Sequencing was performed on unstimulated CD4+ T cells sorted from spleen or lymph node cells, taken before intestinal transplant. V usage is TRBV28 and J usage is TRBJ2-7; 9 nucleotides agree with TRBD1. CDR3 DNA sequence: TGTGCCAGCAGTCCTCGGGACAGGGCGGCCTACGAGCAGTACTTC. This translates into CASSPRDRAAYEQYF.